The next 26 T cell receptor beta chains were all read from a single sample in a study of neurological immune-mediated disorders. TCRdb passed the 5' RACE reads through MiXCR, listing each CDR3 protein once. The sample has under 35,000 distinct CDR3 sequences, around 21% seen once; the top ten hold 25% to 30%. What was sequenced was CD4+ T cells from blood. These receptors originate from a man aged 50-60 years with HTLV-1-associated myelopathy (HAM/TSP).

This clonotype qualifies as medium-sized (0.01 to 0.1%). Here the CDR3 DNA reads TGTGCCAGCCGAACCCCCGGGACAGGGGGCAATGAGCAGTTCTTC. This gives the protein CASRTPGTGGNEQFF. The gene calls are TRBV27 and TRBJ2-1, with 11 bases aligning to TRBD1. With V trimmed by 8 bases and J by 6 bases, 9 bases remained unmatched. Germline CDR1 reads MNHEY; CDR2 reads SMNVEV (reference sequence). The CDR3 is 15 residues long.

V gene TRBV3-1 combines with J gene TRBJ2-7, with D tentatively TRBD1 (6 bases). Trimming left V 6 bases short and J 7 bases short, with 13 bases between. The germline gives CDR1 LGHDT, CDR2 YNNKEL (reference sequence). The CDR3 consists of 12 residues. For the CDR3, the DNA is TGTGCCAGCAGTCCCGTCCAGGGGGAGCAGTACTTC. Translating gives CASSPVQGEQYF.

This clonotype showed up just a few times. The chain recombines TRBV11-3 with TRBJ2-1; D tentatively reads TRBD1 or TRBD2 (6 bases each). This CDR3 has 16 amino acids. V dropped 1 base and J dropped 7 bases, with 17 bases sitting between them. Germline V gene lookup returns CDR1 SGHNT and CDR2 YENEEA. Here the CDR3 reads CASSLGLSAGQNEQFF. The CDR3, as DNA: TGTGCCAGCAGCTTAGGGTTGTCGGCGGGACAAAATGAGCAGTTCTTC.

The chain is built from TRBV3-1 and TRBJ1-2, with D perhaps matching TRBD1 (5 bases). The CDR3 spans 14 residues. CDR1 is LGHDT and CDR2 is YNNKEL in the germline V gene (reference sequence). Trimming stripped 1 base from V and 7 bases from J, with 13 bases between. The chain's CDR3 is CASSQAAGRGGYTF. Here the CDR3 DNA reads TGTGCCAGCAGCCAAGCAGCGGGGAGGGGTGGCTACACCTTC.

This clonotype has a count of ten or more. This chain connects TRBV6-5 to TRBJ1-1; possibly TRBD1 for D (5 bases). The V gene lost 6 bases and the J gene lost 1 base, with 18 bases spanning the gap. The CDR3 loop spans 16 amino acids. The V gene's germline CDR1 is MNHEY and CDR2 SVGAGI. For the CDR3, the DNA is TGTGCCAGCAGCCACCCCCCACAGGTGAAGAACACTGAAGCTTTCTTT. Its protein is CASSHPPQVKNTEAFF.

This clonotype was seen at least ten times. The chain's CDR3 is CASSGQGTGTDTQYF. CDR3 nucleotide sequence: TGCGCCAGCAGCGGACAGGGAACTGGCACAGATACGCAGTATTTT. The chain couples TRBV5-1 to TRBJ2-3, with TRBD1 matching over 8 bases. This CDR3 has 15 residues. With V trimmed by 4 bases and J by 1 base, 5 bases remained unmatched. Germline assignment: CDR1 SGHRS and CDR2 YFSETQ. Full variable domain (missing parts from reference TRBV5-1 and TRBJ2-3): KAGVTQTPRYLIKTRGQQVTLSCSPISGHRSVSWYQQTPGQGLQFLFEYFSETQRNKGNFPGRFSGRQFSNSRSEMNVSTLELGDSALYLCASSGQGTGTDTQYFGPGTRLTVL.

As to this clonotype: A much larger clone lies a single base off, so this may be a read error. The chain has TRBV10-3 and TRBJ1-5; TRBD1 is a possible D gene (6 bases). V was clipped by 10 bases and J by 4 bases, with 20 bases between them. The CDR3 has 15 residues. Germline CDR1 ENHRY, CDR2 SYGVKD. Here the CDR3 reads CATQGGGLKNQPQHF. The CDR3 region has the DNA TGTGCCACCCAAGGGGGGGGGCTGAAAAATCAGCCCCAGCATTTT.

This clonotype was counted at least ten times. This chain links TRBV12-3 or TRBV12-4 with TRBJ1-1, with 7 bases aligning to TRBD1. The CDR3 is 14 residues long. V was clipped by 5 bases and J by 3 bases; unmatched bases: 6. As DNA, the CDR3 is TGTGCCAGCAGTCTGGACAGGAAGGACACTGAAGCTTTCTTT. Protein: CASSLDRKDTEAFF.

At least ten counts were recorded for this clonotype. The V and J genes are TRBV9 and TRBJ2-7; 7 bases map to TRBD2. V gave up 4 bases and J gave up 3 bases; unmatched junction bases: 10. This CDR3 contains 15 residues. Germline V gene data show CDR1 as SGDLS and CDR2 as YYNGEE. The CDR3 is CASSPSGLAVYEQYF. CDR3 DNA: TGTGCCAGCAGCCCCAGTGGGCTAGCGGTCTACGAGCAGTACTTC.

The V call is TRBV5-1, the J call TRBJ2-1; TRBD1 aligns across 8 bases. The CDR3 loop spans 15 amino acids. V lost 4 bases and J lost 1; bases outside the gene matches: 4. From germline, CDR1 is SGHRS and CDR2 YFSETQ. The CDR3 nucleotides are TGCGCCAGCAGCGAAGGACAGGGATCCTACAATGAGCAGTTCTTC. Translation gives CASSEGQGSYNEQFF.

The DNA for the CDR3 is TGTGCCAGCTCACCGTACAGTGGCCTCCTAAACACCGGGGAGCTGTTTTTT. Protein product: CASSPYSGLLNTGELFF. The gene calls are TRBV18 and TRBJ2-2; D unclear. The CDR3 contains 17 residues. Germline assignment: CDR1 KGHSH and CDR2 LQKENI. Trimming pared 3 bases from V and 2 bases from J, leaving 16 bases between.

There are many counts of this clonotype. The CDR3 sequence is CASSQYPSGGLSSYNEQFF. The CDR3 coding sequence is TGTGCCAGCAGCCAATATCCTAGCGGGGGGTTGAGCTCCTACAATGAGCAGTTCTTC. The rearrangement joins TRBV4-2 to TRBJ2-1; 11 nucleotides match TRBD2. The germline V gene has CDR1 LGHNA and CDR2 YNFKEQ. The CDR3 covers 19 residues. V was clipped by 2 bases and J by 0 bases; unmatched bases: 9.

This clonotype was counted at least ten times. The DNA of the CDR3 is TGTGCCACCAGTGCGCCGGGGGGCCTGAATGAGCAGTTCTTC. It yields the protein CATSAPGGLNEQFF. J is TRBJ2-1 and V is TRBV24-1; TRBD2 is a possible D gene (7 bases). The CDR3 runs to 14 residues. CDR1 KGHDR and CDR2 SFDVKD come from the germline V gene. V was pared by 5 bases and J by 7 bases, with 14 bases between.

This clonotype has more than one count but fewer than ten. The genes are TRBV20-1 and TRBJ2-2; 9 bases are a match to TRBD2. The CDR3 spans 13 residues. With V trimmed by 7 bases and J by 5 bases, 5 bases remained unmatched. CDR1 DFQATT and CDR2 SNEGSKA come from the germline V gene (reference sequence). The CDR3 reads CSGRGGPTGELFF. For the CDR3, the DNA is TGCAGTGGGCGGGGGGGCCCGACCGGGGAGCTGTTTTTT.

This clonotype was recorded only once. The genes are TRBV20-1 and TRBJ2-1; D unresolved. There are 13 residues in the CDR3. Germline CDR1 is DFQATT and CDR2 is SNEGSKA (reference sequence). Trimming took off 6 bases at V and 0 bases at J, with 9 bases between the two ends. The chain's CDR3 is CSAQRSSYNEQFF. In DNA form, the CDR3 reads TGCAGTGCCCAACGGAGCTCCTACAATGAGCAGTTCTTC.

As concerns this clonotype: This could be a read error, since a much larger clone is one nucleotide away. The genes are TRBV6-1 and TRBJ1-2; 8 nucleotides align to TRBD1. Germline V gene lookup returns CDR1 MNHNS and CDR2 SASEGT. Unmatched junction bases numbered 6, after V lost 1 base and J lost 5 bases. The CDR3 totals 15 residues. CDR3: CASSEGTGWGYGYTF. CDR3 sequence (DNA): TGTGCCAGCAGTGAAGGGACAGGGTGGGGGTATGGCTACACCTTC.

The V and J genes are TRBV5-1 and TRBJ2-7; 11 nucleotides agree with TRBD2. The CDR3 extends over 13 amino acids. Germline CDR1 reads SGHRS; CDR2 reads YFSETQ. V was pared by 0 bases and J by 7 bases, with 0 bases of the junction left unmatched. The chain's CDR3 is CASSLGLAGEQYF. The CDR3 region has the DNA TGCGCCAGCAGCTTGGGACTAGCGGGAGAGCAGTACTTC.

This clonotype was observed a single time. The rearrangement links TRBV12-3 or TRBV12-4 to TRBJ2-2; 9 bases are a match to TRBD1. The trim removed 4 bases at V and 2 bases at J, leaving 8 bases unmatched. This CDR3 contains 17 residues. CDR3 amino acids: CASSSQGQGINTGELFF. DNA for the CDR3: TGTGCCAGCAGTTCCCAGGGACAGGGAATTAACACCGGGGAGCTGTTTTTT.

In this sample, this clonotype turned up many times. V is TRBV12-3 or TRBV12-4 and J is TRBJ2-4, with D perhaps TRBD1 (6 bases). CDR3 length equals 19 residues. Trimming removed 2 bases at V and 3 bases at J, with 23 bases between. The CDR3 is CASSLLELTGTSGKNIQYF. In DNA form, the CDR3 reads TGTGCCAGCAGTTTACTAGAATTAACCGGGACATCGGGCAAAAACATTCAGTACTTC.

The rearrangement links TRBV5-1 to TRBJ2-2; D assignment may be TRBD1 or TRBD2 (5 bases each). Germline V gene sequence: CDR1 SGHRS, CDR2 YFSETQ. V was trimmed by 7 bases and J by 5 bases, leaving 24 bases between them. The CDR3 loop spans 17 amino acids. The CDR3 is CASLREGVHSRTGELFF. DNA of the CDR3: TGCGCCAGCCTCCGGGAAGGGGTACACTCAAGGACCGGGGAGCTGTTTTTT.

This clonotype was counted once. The CDR3 reads CASSEYNNYGYTF. Here the CDR3 DNA reads TGTGCCAGCAGCGAATATAATAACTATGGCTACACCTTC. The J gene is TRBJ1-2, the V gene TRBV14; D not certain. CDR1 SGHDN and CDR2 FVKESK come from the germline V gene. CDR3 length: 13 amino acids. The V gene lost 5 bases and the J gene lost 1 base, with 8 bases spanning the gap.

Ten or more counts support this clonotype. This chain uses TRBV20-1 with TRBJ2-2; TRBD2 is a possible D gene (5 bases). The V end lost 2 bases, the J end lost 0 bases, and 7 bases lay between the germline ends. Germline V lookup: CDR1 DFQATT, CDR2 SNEGSKA (reference sequence). The CDR3 is made up of 14 amino acids. The DNA of the CDR3 is TGCAGTGCTAGAAGGCGGGCGAACACCGGGGAGCTGTTTTTT. Translation: CSARRRANTGELFF.

In its sample, this clonotype was seen many times. J is TRBJ2-3 and V is TRBV27; TRBD2 might be the D (6 bases). The germline V gene has CDR1 MNHEY and CDR2 SMNVEV (reference sequence). V gave up 5 bases and J gave up 1 base, with 19 bases separating them. CDR3 length: 17 amino acids. Written as DNA, the CDR3 is TGTGCCAGCAGTCCTGCTTGGACTACCTATCGCACAGATACGCAGTATTTT. It encodes CASSPAWTTYRTDTQYF.

This clonotype came up many times. The chain employs TRBV5-6 and TRBJ2-5, with D unresolved. The V gene's germline CDR1 is SGHDT and CDR2 YYEEEE. Trimming took off 4 bases at V and 3 bases at J, with 16 bases between the two ends. The CDR3 runs to 15 residues. In nucleotides, the CDR3 is TGTGCCAGCAGCCAGGTTCACAATGGAGAAGAGACCCAGTACTTC. It is translated as CASSQVHNGEETQYF. Filled out from reference TRBV5-6 and TRBJ2-5, the complete variable domain reads DAGVTQSPTHLIKTRGQQVTLRCSPKSGHDTVSWYQQALGQGPQFIFQYYEEEERQRGNFPDRFSGHQFPNYSSELNVNALLLGDSALYLCASSQVHNGEETQYFGPGTRLLVL.

V usage is TRBV7-2 and J usage is TRBJ2-4, with 7 positions matching TRBD1. This CDR3 contains 10 residues. The trim removed 6 bases at V and 15 bases at J, leaving 5 bases unmatched. Germline CDR1 and CDR2: SGHTA and FQGNSA. CDR3 residues: CASSQTGVYF. CDR3 coding DNA: TGTGCCAGCAGTCAAACAGGGGTGTACTTC.

There are many counts of this clonotype. J is TRBJ2-4 and V is TRBV3-1; the D gene is possibly TRBD1 (6 bases). This CDR3 contains 13 residues. The V and J ends lost 2 bases and 7 bases respectively, with 9 bases between them. The germline gives CDR1 LGHDT, CDR2 YNNKEL (reference sequence). For the CDR3, the DNA is TGTGCCAGCAGCCAACGTACAGGGAACATTCAGTACTTC. It encodes CASSQRTGNIQYF.